This entry lists 11 T cell receptor beta chains sequenced from one sample in a study of shared clonotypes between healthy human individuals (dated by TCRdb to between 2020 and 2021). Library prep was done by the immunoSEQ multiplex PCR assay. Entries here come from immuneACCESS through TCRdb and include only in-frame sequences with V and J called. Some clones fail to appear in such tables; in the studies checked, an unresolved V gene covers under half of the shortfall, and the cause of the remainder is unknown. The sample has about half a million clones on record, about 85% of them singletons. The ten largest clones add up to 12% of the sample. Sequencing was performed on PBMCs. These receptors came from a middle-aged woman in good health. Some clones in this sample may be carry-over from other donors' samples.

The count of this clone is one. The chain recombines TRBV11-1 with TRBJ2-2; D unclear. There are 12 residues in the CDR3. Trimming stripped 3 bases from V and 5 bases from J, with 4 bases between. CDR1 and CDR2 (germline): SGHAT, FQDESV (reference sequence). The CDR3 reads CASSFLTGELFF. The CDR3 nucleotides are TGTGCCAGCAGCTTTTTGACCGGGGAGCTGTTTTTT.

This CDR3 is CASSQDRQSNYGYTF. Here the CDR3 DNA reads TGTGCCAGCAGCCAAGATCGGCAGTCTAACTATGGCTACACCTTC. The V and J genes are TRBV4-2 and TRBJ1-2; the D is unclear. V gave up 0 bases and J gave up 0 bases, with 8 bases separating them. Germline-derived CDR1 and CDR2 are LGHNA and YNFKEQ. This CDR3 spans 15 amino acids.

This clone occurred once. This may stem from a read error, because a much larger clone lies one nucleotide away. V is TRBV7-9 and J is TRBJ2-5; D is unclear. This CDR3 is 16 amino acids long. V was cut by 4 bases and J by 1 base, with 16 bases left in between. In germline, CDR1 is SEHNR, CDR2 FQNEAQ (reference sequence). The CDR3 DNA sequence: TGTGCCAGCAGCTACCCGTCTGGTGGCGTCCAAGAGACCCAGTACTTC. Translation gives CASSYPSGGVQETQYF.

The table lists this clone with a few counts. A far larger clone is off by one base, so a read error is likely. The limits of the CDR3 on the DNA are not certain, so only TCRdb's listed CDR3 is given. The J gene is TRBJ2-1, the V gene TRBV29-1; the table's D call, TRBD2, was not checked against the DNA. The CDR3 length equals 12 residues, ends included. Germline loops: CDR1 SQVTM, CDR2 ANQGSEA. CDR3 sequence: CSVGGGANEQLF.

This clone was seen only once. The conserved final phenylalanine or tryptophan is absent from the CDR3, which likely points to a read error. The chain is built from TRBV30 and TRBJ1-2, with D perhaps matching TRBD1 (5 bases). The CDR3 loop spans 12 amino acids. Germline V CDR1 and CDR2: GTSNPN, SVGIG (reference sequence). The CDR3 region has the DNA TGTGCGCACCGGGACGGTAACTATGGCTACACCTTA. Translating gives CAHRDGNYGYTL.

Worth noting for this clone: A far larger clone is just one base off, so this is likely a read error. The V call is TRBV10-3, the J call TRBJ2-7; D ambiguous. The CDR3 length is 15 residues. The ends were cut back, 2 bases at V and 1 base at J, with 12 bases in the middle. The germline CDR1 and CDR2 sequences are ENHRY and SYGVKD. CDR3 amino acids: CAISEGPSLSYEQYF. CDR3 DNA sequence: TGTGCCATCAGTGAGGGGCCTTCGTTGTCCTACGAGCAGTACTTC.

The chain combines TRBV5-8 with TRBJ1-4; D not certain. Germline lookup yields CDR1 SGHTS and CDR2 YDEGEE. The CDR3 totals 14 residues. V was trimmed by 4 bases and J by 3 bases, leaving 10 bases between them. The DNA for the CDR3 is TGTGCCAGCAGCCGGACTCAATCTAATGAAAAACTGTTTTTT. As protein: CASSRTQSNEKLFF. Variable domain in full (rest from reference TRBV5-8 and TRBJ1-4): EAGVTQSPTHLIKTRGQQATLRCSPISGHTSVYWYQQALGLGLQFLLWYDEGEERNRGNFPPRFSGRQFPNYSSELNVNALELEDSALYLCASSRTQSNEKLFFGSGTQLSVL.

The genes are TRBV11-3 and TRBJ2-3; TRBD1 or TRBD2 may be the D gene (5 bases each). V gave up 0 bases and J gave up 5 bases, with 15 bases separating them. Germline CDR1 reads SGHNT; CDR2 reads YENEEA. This CDR3 region has 16 residues. The CDR3 DNA follows: TGTGCCAGCAGCTTAGAATCAGGGACGCAACGAGATACGCAGTATTTT. Its protein product is CASSLESGTQRDTQYF.

This CDR3 is CASSVGLARQETQYF. The CDR3 nucleotides are TGTGCCAGCAGCGTGGGACTAGCAAGACAAGAGACCCAGTACTTC. The chain uses TRBV9 and TRBJ2-5; 9 bases agree with TRBD2. From germline, CDR1 is SGDLS and CDR2 YYNGEE. Trimming took 2 bases from V and 2 from J; bases not matched to a gene: 4. The CDR3 length is 15 residues.

The table lists this clone with a count of one. V and J are TRBV5-1 and TRBJ1-2; D is uncertain. The CDR3 is 14 residues long. Germline V CDR1 and CDR2: SGHRS, YFSETQ. Trimming took 4 bases from V and 4 from J, leaving 14 bases between them. CDR3 DNA sequence: TGCGCCAGCAGCCCTCGACAAGGGTCCTATGGCTACACCTTC. Translating it yields CASSPRQGSYGYTF.

V usage is TRBV28 and J usage is TRBJ2-2, with TRBD1 matching over 10 bases. Looked up from germline, CDR1 is MDHEN and CDR2 is SYDVKM. V shed 7 bases, J shed 2 bases, and the junction held 16 bases outside the gene matches. This CDR3 is built from 19 residues. The DNA of the CDR3 is TGTGCCAGCACCCTCGCCGGAGAAGGGACAGGGGTTAACACCGGGGAGCTGTTTTTT. Translating gives CASTLAGEGTGVNTGELFF.